This T cell receptor (beta chain) was captured in a study of Tregs in tolerant kidney transplant recipients (dated by TCRdb to about 2019). A note on the overall study: Related donors were used in the transplants with nonmyeloablative bone marrow transplantation, and mixed chimerism was transient in the human trials. The study applied TCRbeta sequencing to find donor-specific regulatory T cells before combined kidney and bone marrow transplantation and then followed those same cells after transplant.

What the study reported, not specific to this receptor: The study was constrained by small patient numbers, and validation of the findings is required in larger populations and under other immunosuppression protocols. The most biologically relevant and donor-specific TCRbeta repertoire appeared to be identified by expanding Tregs with activated donor B cells. Donor-specific Treg expansion exceeded global Treg expansion in tolerant patients, suggesting antigen-driven rather than nonspecific expansion. For some patients, the PCR primers changed as time went on, which meant samples from those patients could not be compared with one another at the nucleotide level. Biological reproducibility was not directly addressed, though technical replication error appeared minimal.

This clone was counted between two and nine times. The antigen this receptor binds is unknown. No base-level quality is on record; no much larger clone is a single base apart. The meaning of the sample's time point label: blood sample drawn before combined kidney and bone marrow transplant. Thawed PBMCs were FACS-sorted into unstimulated Tregs (CD4+CD25+CD127-), CD4+ non-Tregs (CD4+CD25-), CD4 cells and CD8 cells. Prior to Treg sorting, thawed PBMCs were rested overnight with 200 IU/ml IL-2 at 37 degrees C. Patients were 4 combined kidney and bone marrow transplant recipients from the ITN036ST trial, and only these trial subjects had samples available. Healthy control blood was separated into PBMCs by Ficoll density gradient and cryopreserved, and patient PBMCs were collected both before and after transplant. Genomic DNA was extracted from sorted cells with the QIAGEN DNeasy Blood and Tissue Kit for TCRbeta CDR3 sequencing. High-throughput TCRbeta CDR3 sequencing was carried out commercially through immunoSEQ, with PCR amplification with bias correction and internal controls included. The authors' analysis ran thus. Unique productive TCRbeta sequences were defined by CDR3 nucleotide sequence where primers matched, otherwise by CDR3 amino acid sequence with Vbeta and Jbeta genes. Sorting error was corrected by removing sequences shared between sorted populations at a frequency ratio of 2:1 or less, and the remaining shared sequences were assigned to the higher population. Donor-reactive sequences were defined as at least 5-fold expanded in CFSE-low cells versus unstimulated cells, with frequency of at least 0.01% in CFSE-low cells. Repertoire divergence was quantified by Jensen-Shannon divergence using the top 100 TCRbeta sequences ranked by frequency. For samples with multiple sequencing runs, sorting error was corrected in each run separately before the runs were combined. TCRdb holds this immuneACCESS table with in-frame rearrangements only. Some clones are missing; in checked studies, unresolved V genes explain under half, and the rest has no known cause. Clone size and the V and J calls come from that table; the DNA yielded D and trimming. The sample contains 50,000 to 75,000 clones, 70% to 90% of them found a single time. Around 2.3% of the sample is taken by the ten largest.

V is pruned by 3 bases and J by 0 bases, leaving 6 bases of the junction without a gene match. The CDR3 covers 17 residues, taking in both the cysteine and the phenylalanine. The entry retains the CDR3 DNA only, 51 bases that are in frame from base 1. The germline V gene sets CDR1 to MGHRA and CDR2 to YSYEKL. The chain employs TRBV4-1 and TRBJ1-1, with 11 junctional bases fitting TRBD1. This clonotype was obtained from a human donor who received a combined kidney and bone marrow transplant. The specimen comprised Tregs from blood, sampled before the transplant. The CDR3 protein sequence reads: CASSHGTGGVLNTEAFF. The sequenced DNA is TGCGCCAGCAGCCACGGGACAGGGGGGGTGTTGAACACTGAAGCTTTCTTT.